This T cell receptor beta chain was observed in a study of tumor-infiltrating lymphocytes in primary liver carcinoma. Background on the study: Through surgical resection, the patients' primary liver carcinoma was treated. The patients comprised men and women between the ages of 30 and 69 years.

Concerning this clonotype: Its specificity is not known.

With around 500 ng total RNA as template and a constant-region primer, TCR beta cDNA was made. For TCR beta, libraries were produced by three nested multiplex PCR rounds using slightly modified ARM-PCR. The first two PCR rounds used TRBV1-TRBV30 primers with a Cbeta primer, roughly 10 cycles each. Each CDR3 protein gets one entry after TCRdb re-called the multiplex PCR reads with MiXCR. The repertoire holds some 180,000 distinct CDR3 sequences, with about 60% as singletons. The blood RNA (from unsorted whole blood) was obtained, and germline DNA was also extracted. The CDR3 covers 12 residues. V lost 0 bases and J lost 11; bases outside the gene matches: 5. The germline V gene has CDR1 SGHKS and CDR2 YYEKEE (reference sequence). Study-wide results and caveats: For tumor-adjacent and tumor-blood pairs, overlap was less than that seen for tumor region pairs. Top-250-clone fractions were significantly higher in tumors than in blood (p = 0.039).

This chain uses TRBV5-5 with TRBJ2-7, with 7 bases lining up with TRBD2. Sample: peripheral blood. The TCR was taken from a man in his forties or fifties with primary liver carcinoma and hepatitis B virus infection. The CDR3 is CASSLDLAVEYF. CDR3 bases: TGTGCCAGCAGCTTGGACCTAGCGGTCGAGTACTTC.